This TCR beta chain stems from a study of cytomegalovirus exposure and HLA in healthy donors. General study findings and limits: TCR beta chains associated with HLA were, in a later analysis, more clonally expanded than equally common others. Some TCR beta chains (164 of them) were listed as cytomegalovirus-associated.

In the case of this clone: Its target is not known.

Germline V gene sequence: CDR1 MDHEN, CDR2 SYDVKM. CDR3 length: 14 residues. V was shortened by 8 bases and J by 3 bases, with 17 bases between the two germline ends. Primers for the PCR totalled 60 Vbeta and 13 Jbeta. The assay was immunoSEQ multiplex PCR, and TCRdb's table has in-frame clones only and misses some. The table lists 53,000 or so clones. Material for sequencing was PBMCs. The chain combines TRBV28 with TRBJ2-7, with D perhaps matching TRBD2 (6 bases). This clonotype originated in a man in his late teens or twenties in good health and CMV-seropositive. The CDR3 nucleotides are TGTGCCAGCGTGTACCGGGACTCATACTACGAGCAGTACTTC. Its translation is CASVYRDSYYEQYF.